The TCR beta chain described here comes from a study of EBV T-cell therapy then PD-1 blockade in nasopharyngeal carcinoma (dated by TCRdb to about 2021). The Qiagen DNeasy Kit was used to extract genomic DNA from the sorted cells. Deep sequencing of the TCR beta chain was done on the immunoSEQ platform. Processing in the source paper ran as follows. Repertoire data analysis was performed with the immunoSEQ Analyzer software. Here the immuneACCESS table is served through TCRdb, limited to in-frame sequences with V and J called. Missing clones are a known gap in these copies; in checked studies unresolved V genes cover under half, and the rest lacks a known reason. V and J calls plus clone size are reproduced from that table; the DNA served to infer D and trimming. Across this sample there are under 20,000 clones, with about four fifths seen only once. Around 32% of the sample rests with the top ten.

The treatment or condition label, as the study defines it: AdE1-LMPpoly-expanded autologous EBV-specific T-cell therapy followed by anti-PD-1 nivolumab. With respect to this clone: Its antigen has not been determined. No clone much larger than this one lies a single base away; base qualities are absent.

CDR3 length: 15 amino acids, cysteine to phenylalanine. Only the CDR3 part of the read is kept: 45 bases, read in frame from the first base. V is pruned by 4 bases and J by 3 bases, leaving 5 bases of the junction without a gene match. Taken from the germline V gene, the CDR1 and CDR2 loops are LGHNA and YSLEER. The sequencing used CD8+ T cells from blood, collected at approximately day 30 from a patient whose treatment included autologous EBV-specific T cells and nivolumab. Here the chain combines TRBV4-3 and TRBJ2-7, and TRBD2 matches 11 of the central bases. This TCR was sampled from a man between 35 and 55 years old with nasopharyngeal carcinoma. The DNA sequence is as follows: TGCGCCAGCAGCCTTCTAGCGGGGGGCCGCTACGAGCAGTACTTC. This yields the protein CASSLLAGGRYEQYF.